The 15 T cell receptor beta chains reported below all come from one sample, sequenced in a study of cytotoxic CD8 clonotypes in ibrutinib-treated CLL. Using immunoSEQ multiplex PCR, the repertoire was profiled, and TCRdb retains in-frame clones only, with some absent. This sample has 190,000 or so clones, with around three quarters found just once. Sample: PBMCs, taken after 24 months of ibrutinib treatment. The receptors shown here come from a human donor with chronic lymphocytic leukemia.

This CDR3 is CASSLFNQPQHF. The CDR3 nucleotides are TGTGCCAGCAGTCTATTCAATCAGCCCCAGCATTTT. The chain couples TRBV7-8 to TRBJ1-5; D is unclear. The CDR3 totals 12 residues. Looked up from germline, CDR1 is SGHVS and CDR2 is FQNEAQ. The V end was cut by 6 bases, the J end by 3 bases, with 6 bases between. The full variable domain, with the rest looked up from reference TRBV7-8 and TRBJ1-5, is GAGVSQSPRYKVAKRGQDVALRCDPISGHVSLFWYQQALGQGPEFLTYFQNEAQLDKSGLPSDRFFAERPEGSVSTLKIQRTQQEDSAVYLCASSLFNQPQHFGDGTRLSIL.

V and J are TRBV30 and TRBJ2-1, with D hard to call. The CDR3 consists of 16 residues. CDR1 and CDR2 from the germline V gene are GTSNPN and SVGIG (reference sequence). V lost 0 bases and J 5 bases, leaving 17 bases between the germline ends. The chain's CDR3 is CAWSVLGRITDNEQFF. The CDR3 DNA sequence: TGTGCCTGGAGTGTACTGGGCAGAATTACAGACAATGAGCAGTTCTTC.

The rearrangement uses TRBV7-9 and TRBJ2-7; D is unresolved. V was pared by 5 bases and J by 0 bases, with 14 bases between. There are 15 residues in the CDR3. In germline, CDR1 is SEHNR, CDR2 FQNEAQ (reference sequence). Here the CDR3 reads CASSLVRNHSYEQYF. CDR3 nucleotides: TGTGCCAGCAGCCTAGTGCGGAACCACTCCTACGAGCAGTACTTC.

This chain uses TRBV14 with TRBJ1-3; D is undetermined. V was cut by 2 bases and J by 0 bases, with 11 bases left in between. The CDR3 is 16 residues long. The germline CDR1 and CDR2 sequences are SGHDN and FVKESK. The CDR3 reads CASSQYGGYSGNTIYF. The CDR3 bases are TGTGCCAGCAGCCAATATGGCGGATACTCTGGAAACACCATATATTTT. The variable domain in full, completed from reference TRBV14 and TRBJ1-3, reads EAGVTQFPSHSVIEKGQTVTLRCDPISGHDNLYWYRRVMGKEIKFLLHFVKESKQDESGMPNNRFLAERTGGTYSTLKVQPAELEDSGVYFCASSQYGGYSGNTIYFGEGSWLTVV.

Only one count was recorded for this clone. This chain uses TRBV5-1 with TRBJ2-1; 8 positions agree with TRBD1. The length of the CDR3 is 13 residues. Germline V lookup: CDR1 SGHRS, CDR2 YFSETQ. V dropped 8 bases and J dropped 6; count of bases not matched to a gene: 7. The CDR3 here is CASRRQGFNEQFF. CDR3 bases: TGCGCCAGTCGTAGACAGGGGTTCAATGAGCAGTTCTTC. The full variable domain, rest sourced from reference TRBV5-1 and TRBJ2-1, is KAGVTQTPRYLIKTRGQQVTLSCSPISGHRSVSWYQQTPGQGLQFLFEYFSETQRNKGNFPGRFSGRQFSNSRSEMNVSTLELGDSALYLCASRRQGFNEQFFGPGTRLTVL.

CDR3 amino acids: CASSYSGNTGANVLTF. CDR3 bases: TGTGCCAGCAGTTACTCGGGGAATACTGGGGCCAACGTCCTGACTTTC. The V and J genes are TRBV6-5 and TRBJ2-6; the D is unclear. The germline V gene has CDR1 MNHEY and CDR2 SVGAGI. There are 16 residues in the CDR3. Deletions cut 0 bases from V and 2 bases from J, with 8 bases between.

This chain joins TRBV27 and TRBJ1-1; D call uncertain. This CDR3 contains 11 residues. CDR1 MNHEY and CDR2 SMNVEV come from the germline V gene (reference sequence). The V end was cut by 8 bases, the J end by 7 bases, with 11 bases between. CDR3 coding DNA: TGTGCCAGCGGACGAGAAAGTGAAGCTTTCTTT. It codes for CASGRESEAFF.

The genes are TRBV5-1 and TRBJ2-7; D perhaps matches TRBD1 (5 bases). The CDR3 loop spans 14 amino acids. The V gene's germline CDR1 is SGHRS and CDR2 YFSETQ. Trimming removed 3 bases at V and 4 bases at J, with 14 bases between. The CDR3 nucleotides are TGCGCCAGCAGCTACAACAGGAGATTTTACGAGCAGTACTTC. The encoded protein is CASSYNRRFYEQYF.

V and J are TRBV20-1 and TRBJ2-3; D remains ambiguous. Germline CDR1 and CDR2: DFQATT and SNEGSKA (reference sequence). This CDR3 has 11 residues. CDR3 sequence (DNA): TGCGGGCCTCTGTACACAGATACGCAGTATTTT. Its translation is CGPLYTDTQYF.

V gene TRBV5-1 combines with J gene TRBJ2-7; 14 bases line up with TRBD2. The CDR3 runs 15 residues. With V trimmed by 4 bases and J by 5 bases, 5 bases remained unmatched. The germline V gene encodes CDR1 SGHRS and CDR2 YFSETQ. CDR3 DNA sequence: TGCGCCAGCAGCCTGGGACTAGCGGGAGTCGACGAGCAGTACTTC. Protein product: CASSLGLAGVDEQYF.

The chain joins TRBV6-6 to TRBJ1-5; 8 bases fit TRBD1. Germline V gene lookup returns CDR1 MNHNY and CDR2 SVGAGI (reference sequence). Trimming took 2 bases from V and 7 from J; bases not matched to a gene: 4. This CDR3 is 14 amino acids long. CDR3 DNA sequence: TGTGCCAGCAGTTACGGACAGGGCGGGCAGCCCCAGCATTTT. This sequence encodes CASSYGQGGQPQHF.

V usage is TRBV29-1 and J usage is TRBJ2-1; 11 nucleotides match TRBD2. CDR1 and CDR2 from the germline V gene are SQVTM and ANQGSEA. J gave up 7 bases and V 7 bases, and 3 bases lay outside the gene matches. This CDR3 contains 12 residues. The CDR3 loop is CSELAGVNEQFF. CDR3 DNA: TGCAGCGAACTAGCGGGAGTGAATGAGCAGTTCTTC.

This clone has just a few counts. The J gene is TRBJ2-2, the V gene TRBV9, with TRBD2 matching over 8 bases. The CDR3 extends over 15 amino acids. Trimming removed 0 bases from V and 7 bases from J; junction bases left unmatched: 5. Per the germline V gene, CDR1 is SGDLS and CDR2 is YYNGEE. This CDR3 is CASSVGRAGGGELFF. In DNA form, the CDR3 reads TGTGCCAGCAGCGTAGGAAGGGCGGGAGGCGGGGAGCTGTTTTTT.

The chain joins TRBV27 to TRBJ2-5; 9 bases line up with TRBD2. The CDR3 is 16 residues long. Germline-derived CDR1 and CDR2 are MNHEY and SMNVEV (reference sequence). After removal of 6 bases from V and 5 bases from J, the junction contained 13 bases not matched to a gene. The CDR3, as DNA: TGTGCCAGCAGCTTTGTGGCGGGAGGGCCTCGGGAGACCCAGTACTTC. Its protein product is CASSFVAGGPRETQYF.

The genes are TRBV5-6 and TRBJ2-5; D unresolved. CDR3 length equals 13 residues. The germline V gene encodes CDR1 SGHDT and CDR2 YYEEEE. Trimming cost V 0 bases and J 3 bases, with 6 bases left between them. CDR3 sequence reads: CASSLGRKETQYF. Written as DNA, the CDR3 is TGTGCCAGCAGCTTGGGCAGGAAAGAGACCCAGTACTTC.